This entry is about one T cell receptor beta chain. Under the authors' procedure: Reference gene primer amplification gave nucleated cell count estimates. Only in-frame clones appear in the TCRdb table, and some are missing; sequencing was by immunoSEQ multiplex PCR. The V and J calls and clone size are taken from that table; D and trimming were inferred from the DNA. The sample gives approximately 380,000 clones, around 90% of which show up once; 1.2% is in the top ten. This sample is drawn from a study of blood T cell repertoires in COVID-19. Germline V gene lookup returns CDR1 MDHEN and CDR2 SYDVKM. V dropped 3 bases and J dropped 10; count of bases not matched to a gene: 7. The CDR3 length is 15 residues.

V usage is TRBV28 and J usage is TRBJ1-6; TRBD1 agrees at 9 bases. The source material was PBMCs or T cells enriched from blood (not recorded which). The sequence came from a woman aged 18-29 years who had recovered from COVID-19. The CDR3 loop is CASSLGDRDVSPLHF. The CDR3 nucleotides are TGTGCCAGCAGTTTGGGGGACAGGGACGTGTCACCCCTCCACTTT. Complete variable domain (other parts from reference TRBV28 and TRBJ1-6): DVKVTQSSRYLVKRTGEKVFLECVQDMDHENMFWYRQDPGLGLRLIYFSYDVKMKEKGDIPEGYSVSREKKERFSLILESASTNQTSMYLCASSLGDRDVSPLHFGNGTRLTVT.